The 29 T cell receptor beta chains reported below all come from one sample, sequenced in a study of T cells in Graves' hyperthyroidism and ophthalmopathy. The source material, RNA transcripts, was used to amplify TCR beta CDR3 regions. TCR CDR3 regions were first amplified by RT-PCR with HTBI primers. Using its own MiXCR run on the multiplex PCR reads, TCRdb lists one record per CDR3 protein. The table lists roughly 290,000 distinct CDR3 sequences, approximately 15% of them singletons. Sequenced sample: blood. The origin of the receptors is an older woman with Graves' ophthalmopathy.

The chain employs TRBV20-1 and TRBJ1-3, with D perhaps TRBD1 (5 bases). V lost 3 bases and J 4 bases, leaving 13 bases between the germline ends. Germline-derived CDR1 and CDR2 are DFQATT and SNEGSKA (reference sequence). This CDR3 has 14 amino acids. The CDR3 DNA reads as TGCAGTGCTAGGGGGACTAGCGGCGGAAACACCATATATTTT. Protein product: CSARGTSGGNTIYF.

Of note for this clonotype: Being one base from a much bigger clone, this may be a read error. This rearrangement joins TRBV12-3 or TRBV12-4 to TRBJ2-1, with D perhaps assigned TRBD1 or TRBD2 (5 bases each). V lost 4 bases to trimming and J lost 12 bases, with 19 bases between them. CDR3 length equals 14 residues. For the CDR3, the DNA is TGTGCCAGCAGTTCCGGGGCCCCACCCTCTGTGCAGTTCTTC. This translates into CASSSGAPPSVQFF.

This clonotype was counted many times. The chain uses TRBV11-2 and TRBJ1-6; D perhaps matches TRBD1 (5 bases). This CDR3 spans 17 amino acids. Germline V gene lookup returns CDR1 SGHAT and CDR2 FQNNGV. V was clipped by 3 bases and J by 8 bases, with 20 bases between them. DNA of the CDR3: TGTGCCAGCAGCTTCCACCTTCAGGGACGTCGGGATTCACCCCTCCACTTT. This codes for CASSFHLQGRRDSPLHF.

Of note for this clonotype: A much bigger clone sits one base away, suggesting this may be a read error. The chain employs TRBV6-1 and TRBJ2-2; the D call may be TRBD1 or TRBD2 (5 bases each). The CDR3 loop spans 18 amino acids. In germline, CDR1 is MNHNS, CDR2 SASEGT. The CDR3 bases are TGTGCCAGCAGTCAAGTCCCGGGACGTTTTTCGAACGCCGGGGAGCTGTTTTTT. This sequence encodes CASSQVPGRFSNAGELFF.

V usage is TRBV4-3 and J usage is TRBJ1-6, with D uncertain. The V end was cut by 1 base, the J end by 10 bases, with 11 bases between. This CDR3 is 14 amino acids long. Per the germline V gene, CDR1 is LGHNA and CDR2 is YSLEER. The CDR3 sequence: CASSQVQSGSPLHF. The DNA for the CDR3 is TGCGCCAGCAGCCAAGTGCAGTCTGGGTCACCCCTCCACTTT.

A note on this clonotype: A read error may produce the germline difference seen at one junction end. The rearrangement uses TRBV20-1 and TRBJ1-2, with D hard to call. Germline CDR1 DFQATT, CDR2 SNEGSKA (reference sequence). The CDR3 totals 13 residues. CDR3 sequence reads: CSARGSEAYGYAF. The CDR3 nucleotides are TGCAGTGCTAGAGGTAGCGAAGCCTATGGCTACGCCTTC.

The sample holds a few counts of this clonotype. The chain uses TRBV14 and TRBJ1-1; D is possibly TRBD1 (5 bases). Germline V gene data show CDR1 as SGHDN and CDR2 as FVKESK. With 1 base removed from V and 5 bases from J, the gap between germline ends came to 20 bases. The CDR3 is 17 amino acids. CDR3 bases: TGTGCCAGCAGCCAAGCAACCAGGGTGGATAGAAGAACTGAAGCTTTCTTT. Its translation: CASSQATRVDRRTEAFF. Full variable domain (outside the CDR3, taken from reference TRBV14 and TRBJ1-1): EAGVTQFPSHSVIEKGQTVTLRCDPISGHDNLYWYRRVMGKEIKFLLHFVKESKQDESGMPNNRFLAERTGGTYSTLKVQPAELEDSGVYFCASSQATRVDRRTEAFFGQGTRLTVV.

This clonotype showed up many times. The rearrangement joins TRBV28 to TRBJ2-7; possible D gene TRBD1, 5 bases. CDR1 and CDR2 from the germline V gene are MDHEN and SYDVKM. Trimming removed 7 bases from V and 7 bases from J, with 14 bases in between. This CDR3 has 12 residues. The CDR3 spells CASKVKGREQYF. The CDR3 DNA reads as TGTGCCAGCAAGGTCAAGGGGCGAGAGCAGTACTTC.

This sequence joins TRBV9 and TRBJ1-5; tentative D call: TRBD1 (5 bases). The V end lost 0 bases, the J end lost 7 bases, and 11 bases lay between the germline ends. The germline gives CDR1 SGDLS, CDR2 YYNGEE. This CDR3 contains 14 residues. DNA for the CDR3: TGTGCCAGCAGCGTAGGTGGGGCCAAGCAGCCCCAGCATTTT. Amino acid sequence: CASSVGGAKQPQHF.

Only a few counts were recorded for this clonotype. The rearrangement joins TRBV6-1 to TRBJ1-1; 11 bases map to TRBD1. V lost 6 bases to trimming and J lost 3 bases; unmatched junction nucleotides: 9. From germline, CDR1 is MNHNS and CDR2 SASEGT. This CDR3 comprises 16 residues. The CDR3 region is CASSQGQGVSDTEAFF. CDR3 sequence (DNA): TGTGCCAGCAGCCAGGGACAGGGGGTGTCTGACACTGAAGCTTTCTTT.

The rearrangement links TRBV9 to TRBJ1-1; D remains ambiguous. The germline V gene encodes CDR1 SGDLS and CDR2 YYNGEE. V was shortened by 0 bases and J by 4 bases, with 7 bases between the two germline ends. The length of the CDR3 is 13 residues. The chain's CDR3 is CASSVGRTTEAFF. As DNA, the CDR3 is TGTGCCAGCAGCGTAGGAAGAACCACTGAAGCTTTCTTT.

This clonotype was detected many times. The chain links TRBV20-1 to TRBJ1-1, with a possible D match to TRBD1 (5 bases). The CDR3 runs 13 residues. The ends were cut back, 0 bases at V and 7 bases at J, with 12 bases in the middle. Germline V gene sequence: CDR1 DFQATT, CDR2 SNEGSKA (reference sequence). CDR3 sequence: CSARDRERGEAFF. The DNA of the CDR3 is TGCAGTGCTAGAGACAGGGAGAGGGGTGAAGCTTTCTTT.

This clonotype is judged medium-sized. The CDR3 bases are TGTGCCAGCAGCCACCGGACAGGGGGTGTGAACACTGAAGCTTTCTTT. This sequence encodes CASSHRTGGVNTEAFF. The chain employs TRBV7-2 and TRBJ1-1, with 10 bases aligning to TRBD1. Germline CDR1 and CDR2: SGHTA and FQGNSA. The CDR3 is 16 residues long. V trimming: 5 bases; J trimming: 0 bases; junction bases outside the gene matches: 6.

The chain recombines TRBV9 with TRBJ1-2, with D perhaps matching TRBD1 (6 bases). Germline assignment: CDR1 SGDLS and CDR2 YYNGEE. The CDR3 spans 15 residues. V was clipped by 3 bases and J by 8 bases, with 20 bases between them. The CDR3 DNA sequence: TGTGCCAGCAGCGCTACCCGGGGGGGGGCAGGAGGCTACACCTTC. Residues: CASSATRGGAGGYTF.

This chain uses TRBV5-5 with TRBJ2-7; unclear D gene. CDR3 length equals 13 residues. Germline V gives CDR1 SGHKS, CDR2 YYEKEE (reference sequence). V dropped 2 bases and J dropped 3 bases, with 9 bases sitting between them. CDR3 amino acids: CASSFNPYYEQYF. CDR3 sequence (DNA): TGTGCCAGCAGCTTTAATCCGTACTACGAGCAGTACTTC.

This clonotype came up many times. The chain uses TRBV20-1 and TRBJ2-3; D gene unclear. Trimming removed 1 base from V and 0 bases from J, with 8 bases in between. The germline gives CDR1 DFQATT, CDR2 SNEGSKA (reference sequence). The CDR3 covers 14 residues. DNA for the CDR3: TGCAGTGCTAGAGTCACAAGTAGCACAGATACGCAGTATTTT. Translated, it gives CSARVTSSTDTQYF.

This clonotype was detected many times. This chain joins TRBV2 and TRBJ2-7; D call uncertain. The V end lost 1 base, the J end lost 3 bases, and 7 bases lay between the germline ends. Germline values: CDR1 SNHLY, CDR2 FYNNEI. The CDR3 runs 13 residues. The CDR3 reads CASSEGWRYEQYF. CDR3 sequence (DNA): TGTGCCAGCAGTGAAGGCTGGCGCTACGAGCAGTACTTC.

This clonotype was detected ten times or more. Written as DNA, the CDR3 is TGTGCCAGCAGCTTAGCTCGACTACAGGGGGCGCATGGCTACACCTTC. Protein sequence: CASSLARLQGAHGYTF. The rearrangement joins TRBV7-2 to TRBJ1-2; 9 bases map to TRBD1. The CDR3 has 16 residues. Unmatched junction bases numbered 8, after V lost 0 bases and J lost 6 bases. Looked up from germline, CDR1 is SGHTA and CDR2 is FQGNSA. The variable domain in full, completed from reference TRBV7-2 and TRBJ1-2, reads GAGVSQSPSNKVTEKGKDVELRCDPISGHTALYWYRQSLGQGLEFLIYFQGNSAPDKSGLPSDRFSAERTGGSVSTLTIQRTQQEDSAVYLCASSLARLQGAHGYTFGSGTRLTVV.

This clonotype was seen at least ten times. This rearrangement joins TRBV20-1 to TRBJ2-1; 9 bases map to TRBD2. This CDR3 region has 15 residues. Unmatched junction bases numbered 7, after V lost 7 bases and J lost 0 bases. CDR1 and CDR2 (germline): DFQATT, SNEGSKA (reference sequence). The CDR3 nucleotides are TGCAGTGTTTTAAAAGCGGGAGGCTCCTACAATGAGCAGTTCTTC. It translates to CSVLKAGGSYNEQFF.

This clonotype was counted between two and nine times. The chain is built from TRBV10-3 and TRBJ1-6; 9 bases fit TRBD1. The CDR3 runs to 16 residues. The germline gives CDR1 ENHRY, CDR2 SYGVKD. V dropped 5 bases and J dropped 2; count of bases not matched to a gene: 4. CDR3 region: CAISRDREAYNSPLHF. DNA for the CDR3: TGTGCCATCAGTAGGGACAGGGAGGCCTATAATTCACCCCTCCACTTT.

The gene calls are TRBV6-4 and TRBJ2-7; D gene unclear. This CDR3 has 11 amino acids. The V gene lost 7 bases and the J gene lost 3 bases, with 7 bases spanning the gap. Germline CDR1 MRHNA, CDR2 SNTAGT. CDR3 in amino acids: CASTQDYEQYF. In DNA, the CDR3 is TGTGCCAGCACCCAAGACTACGAGCAGTACTTC.

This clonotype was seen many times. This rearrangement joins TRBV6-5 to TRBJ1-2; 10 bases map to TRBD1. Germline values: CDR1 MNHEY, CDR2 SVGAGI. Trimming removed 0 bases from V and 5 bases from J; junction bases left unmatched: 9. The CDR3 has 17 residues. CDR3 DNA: TGTGCCAGCAGTTACTCGATGACAGGGGGCATTCGTTATGGCTACACCTTC. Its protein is CASSYSMTGGIRYGYTF.

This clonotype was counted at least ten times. The CDR3: CASGGDSSYEQYF. CDR3 sequence (DNA): TGTGCCAGCGGAGGGGACAGCTCCTACGAGCAGTACTTC. The J gene is TRBJ2-7, the V gene TRBV6-1, with D perhaps matching TRBD1 (7 bases). CDR3 length: 13 residues. V gave up 8 bases and J gave up 0 bases, with 11 bases separating them. Germline V gives CDR1 MNHNS, CDR2 SASEGT.

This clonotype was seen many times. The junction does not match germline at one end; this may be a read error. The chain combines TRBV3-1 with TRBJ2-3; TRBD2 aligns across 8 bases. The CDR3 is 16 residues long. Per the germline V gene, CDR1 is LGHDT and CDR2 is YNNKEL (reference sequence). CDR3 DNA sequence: TGTGCCAGCAGCCAAGGGCTAGCGGGCACCACAGATACGCAGTACTTT. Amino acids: CASSQGLAGTTDTQYF.

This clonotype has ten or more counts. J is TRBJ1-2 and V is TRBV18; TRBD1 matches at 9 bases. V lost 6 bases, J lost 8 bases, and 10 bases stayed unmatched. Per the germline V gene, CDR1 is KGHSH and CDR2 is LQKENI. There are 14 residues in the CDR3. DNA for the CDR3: TGTGCCAGCTCCCCGGGACAGGGTTCTCACGGCTACACCTTC. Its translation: CASSPGQGSHGYTF.

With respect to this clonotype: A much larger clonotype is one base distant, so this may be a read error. The CDR3 DNA sequence: TGTGCCAGCAGCTTGGATCCGAGGATGAACACTGAAGCTTTCTTT. Amino acids: CASSLDPRMNTEAFF. V is TRBV5-1 and J is TRBJ1-1; D not certain. The CDR3 is made up of 15 amino acids. CDR1 is SGHRS and CDR2 is YFSETQ in the germline V gene.

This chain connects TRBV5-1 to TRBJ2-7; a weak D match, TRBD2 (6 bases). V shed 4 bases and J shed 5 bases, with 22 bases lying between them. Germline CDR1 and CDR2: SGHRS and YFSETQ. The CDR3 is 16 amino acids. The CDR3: CASSAAGWRGDHEQYF. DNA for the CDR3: TGCGCCAGCAGCGCCGCGGGTTGGAGGGGAGACCACGAGCAGTACTTC. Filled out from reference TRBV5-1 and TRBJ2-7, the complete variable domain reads KAGVTQTPRYLIKTRGQQVTLSCSPISGHRSVSWYQQTPGQGLQFLFEYFSETQRNKGNFPGRFSGRQFSNSRSEMNVSTLELGDSALYLCASSAAGWRGDHEQYFGPGTRLTVT.

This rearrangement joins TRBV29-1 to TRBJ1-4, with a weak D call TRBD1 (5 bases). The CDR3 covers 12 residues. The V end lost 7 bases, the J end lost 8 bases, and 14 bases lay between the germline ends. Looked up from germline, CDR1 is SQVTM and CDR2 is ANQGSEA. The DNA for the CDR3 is TGCAGCGGTAGGCAGGGAACGGAAAAACTGTTTTTT. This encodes CSGRQGTEKLFF.

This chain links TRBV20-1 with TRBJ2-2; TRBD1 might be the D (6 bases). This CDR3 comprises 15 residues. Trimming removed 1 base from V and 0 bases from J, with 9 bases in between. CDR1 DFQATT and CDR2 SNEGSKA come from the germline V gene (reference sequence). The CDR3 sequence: CSARAGVTNTGELFF. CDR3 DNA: TGCAGTGCTAGAGCAGGGGTAACGAACACCGGGGAGCTGTTTTTT.